The clone carrying this T cell receptor beta chain is a singleton in its sample. Its antigen remains unidentified. Per the germline V gene, CDR1 is SGHRS and CDR2 is YFSETQ. This CDR3 is 15 amino acids long. V was cut by 4 bases and J by 1 base, with 15 bases left in between. Ipilimumab-mediated CTLA-4 blockade plus focal radiation was given to patients having chemo-refractory metastatic non-small-cell lung cancer. Produced via immunoSEQ multiplex PCR; TCRdb's table is partial and in-frame only. The table lists about 120,000 clones, around 90% of them singletons. The data derive from a study of radiotherapy plus CTLA-4 blockade in lung cancer. Study in general: Objective responses were recorded in 15% to 20% of patients, with disease control recorded in 25% to 40%.

Study-wide results and limits: In blood, tumor-derived TCR clones expanded after radiotherapy plus ipilimumab. Interferon-beta and early blood T cell clone dynamics reportedly predicted response best.

This sequence was found in a human donor with non-small cell lung cancer that progressed on radiotherapy plus ipilimumab. Material: peripheral blood, obtained from a patient treated with radiotherapy plus ipilimumab. The rearrangement joins TRBV5-1 to TRBJ2-7; D is perhaps TRBD2 (6 bases). The DNA of the CDR3 is TGCGCCAGCAGCCCCGGGGGTTCTCAATCCTACGAGCAGTACTTC. Translation: CASSPGGSQSYEQYF.